Reported below is one T cell receptor beta chain. These data belong to a study of cytomegalovirus exposure and HLA in healthy donors. The CDR3 sequence is 14 residues long. Germline assignment: CDR1 SGHRS and CDR2 YFSETQ. V dropped 0 bases and J dropped 5 bases, with 12 bases sitting between them. PCR was performed using 60 Vbeta and 13 Jbeta primers. Assay: immunoSEQ multiplex PCR; the TCRdb copy retains only in-frame clones and omits some. This table holds 160,000 or so clones, approximately 70% found once. The sequence was collected from a human donor in good health. Sequencing was done on a sample of PBMCs. This sequence joins TRBV5-1 and TRBJ2-7; D not resolved. The CDR3 DNA is TGCGCCAGCAGCTTGGCCCTAGATTTCAACGAGCAGTACTTC. This codes for CASSLALDFNEQYF.